These T cell receptor beta chains were read from a single sample in a study of blood T cell repertoires in COVID-19. Using immunoSEQ multiplex PCR, the repertoire was profiled, and TCRdb retains in-frame clones only, with some absent. The repertoire holds a few hundred thousand clones, with just under 90% as singletons. The sequenced sample consisted of PBMCs or T cells enriched from blood (not recorded which). These receptors originate from a woman in her 30s who had recovered from COVID-19. Both conserved end residues are part of each CDR3. The D gene is left open where the match is weak. Clone size is stated in some rows and not others, as once, few, many or a class when expanded.

>15|TRBV29-1|TRBJ2-1|TRBD2|.
TGCAGCGTTACCAAGTCTAGCGGGAGTAGGAATGAGCAGTTCTTC
CSVTKSSGSRNEQFF
>14|TRBV9|TRBJ2-7|TRBD1|.
TGTGCCAGCAGCGGGACAGGTGGCTCCTACGAGCAGTACTTC
CASSGTGGSYEQYF
>13|TRBV19|TRBJ2-1|.|few
TGTGCCAGTAGTATCGACGGGTACAATGAGCAGTTCTTC
CASSIDGYNEQFF
>15|TRBV2|TRBJ1-3|.|few
TGTGCCAGCAGTGCGATCGCGAAGACTGGAAACACCATATATTTT
CASSAIAKTGNTIYF
>12|TRBV29-1|TRBJ2-7|.|.
TGCAGCGTTCTACGCGATTACGACGAGCAGTACTTC
CSVLRDYDEQYF
>17|TRBV28|TRBJ1-3|TRBD1|once
TGTGCCAGCAGTCGCGCCGTTCAGGGGGCCGGAGGAAACACCATATATTTT
CASSRAVQGAGGNTIYF
>13|TRBV14|TRBJ1-1|.|once
TGTGCCAGCAGCCAACGTTTTCACACTGAAGCTTTCTTT
CASSQRFHTEAFF
>15|TRBV4-3|TRBJ1-3|.|.
TGCGCCAGCAGCCACTTAAGCGACTCTGGAAACACCATATATTTT
CASSHLSDSGNTIYF
>14|TRBV2|TRBJ1-5|.|.
TGTGCCAGCAGTGAAAAGGCGCTCGGGGAGCCCCAGCATTTT
CASSEKALGEPQHF
>15|TRBV2|TRBJ2-2|TRBD2|.
TGTGCCAGCAAACTGCGGGAGCACTTTACCGGGGAGCTGTTTTTT
CASKLREHFTGELFF